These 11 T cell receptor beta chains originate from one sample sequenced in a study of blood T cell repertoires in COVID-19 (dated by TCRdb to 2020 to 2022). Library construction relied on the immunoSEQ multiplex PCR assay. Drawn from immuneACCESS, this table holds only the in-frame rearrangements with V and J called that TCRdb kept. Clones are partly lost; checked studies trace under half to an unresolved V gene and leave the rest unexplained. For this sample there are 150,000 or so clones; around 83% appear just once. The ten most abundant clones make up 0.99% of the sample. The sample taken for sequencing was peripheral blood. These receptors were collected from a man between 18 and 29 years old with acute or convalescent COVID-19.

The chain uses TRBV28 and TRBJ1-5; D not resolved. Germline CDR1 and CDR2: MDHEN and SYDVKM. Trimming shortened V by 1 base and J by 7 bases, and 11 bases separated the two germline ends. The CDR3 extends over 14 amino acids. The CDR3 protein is CASSLSGWEQPQHF. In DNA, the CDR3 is TGTGCCAGCAGTTTATCGGGGTGGGAACAGCCCCAGCATTTT.

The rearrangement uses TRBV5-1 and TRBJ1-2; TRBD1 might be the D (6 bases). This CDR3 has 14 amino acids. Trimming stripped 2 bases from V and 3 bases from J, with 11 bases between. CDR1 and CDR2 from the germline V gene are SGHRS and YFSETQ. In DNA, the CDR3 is TGCGCCAGCAGCTTCGGTCGGACAGACTATGGCTACACCTTC. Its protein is CASSFGRTDYGYTF.

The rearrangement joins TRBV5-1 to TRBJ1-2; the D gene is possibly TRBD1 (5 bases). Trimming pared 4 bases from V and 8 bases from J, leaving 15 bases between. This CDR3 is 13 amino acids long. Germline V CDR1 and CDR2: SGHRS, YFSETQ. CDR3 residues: CASSRLTEMGYTF. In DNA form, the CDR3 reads TGCGCCAGCAGCCGCCTGACAGAAATGGGCTACACCTTC.

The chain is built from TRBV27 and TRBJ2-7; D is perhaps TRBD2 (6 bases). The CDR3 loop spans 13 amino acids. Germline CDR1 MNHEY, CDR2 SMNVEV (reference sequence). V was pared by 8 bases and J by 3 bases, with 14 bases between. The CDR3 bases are TGTGCCAGCGGCCGGGGTAGCGGCTACGAGCAGTACGTC. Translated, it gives CASGRGSGYEQYV.

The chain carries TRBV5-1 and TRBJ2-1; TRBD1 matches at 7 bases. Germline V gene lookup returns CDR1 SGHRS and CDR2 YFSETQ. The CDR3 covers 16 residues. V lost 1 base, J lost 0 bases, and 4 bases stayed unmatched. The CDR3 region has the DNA TGCGCCAGCAGCTTGACAGGGGAGTACTCCTACAATGAGCAGTTCTTC. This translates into CASSLTGEYSYNEQFF.

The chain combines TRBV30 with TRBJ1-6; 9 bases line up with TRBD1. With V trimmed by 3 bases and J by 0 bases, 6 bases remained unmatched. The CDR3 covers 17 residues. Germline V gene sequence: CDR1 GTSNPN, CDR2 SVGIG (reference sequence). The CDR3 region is CAWRTGTGSSYNSPLHF. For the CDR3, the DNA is TGTGCCTGGAGAACCGGGACAGGGAGCTCCTATAATTCACCCCTCCACTTT.

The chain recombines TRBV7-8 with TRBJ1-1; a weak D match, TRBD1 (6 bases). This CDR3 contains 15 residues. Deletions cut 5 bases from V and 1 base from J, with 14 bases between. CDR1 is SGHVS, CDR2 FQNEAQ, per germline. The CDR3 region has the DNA TGTGCCAGCAGCCCATTCGGGACAACGAACACTGAAGCTTTCTTT. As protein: CASSPFGTTNTEAFF.

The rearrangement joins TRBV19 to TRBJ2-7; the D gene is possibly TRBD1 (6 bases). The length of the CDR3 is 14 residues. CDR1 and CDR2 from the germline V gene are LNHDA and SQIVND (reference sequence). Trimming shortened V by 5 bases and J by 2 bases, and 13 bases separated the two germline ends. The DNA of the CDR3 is TGTGCCAGTAGTCTGGCCGAGGGGGCCTACGAGCAGTACTTC. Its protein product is CASSLAEGAYEQYF. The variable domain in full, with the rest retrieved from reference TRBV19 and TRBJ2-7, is DGGITQSPKYLFRKEGQNVTLSCEQNLNHDAMYWYRQDPGQGLRLIYYSQIVNDFQKGDIAEGYSVSREKKESFPLTVTSAQKNPTAFYLCASSLAEGAYEQYFGPGTRLTVT.

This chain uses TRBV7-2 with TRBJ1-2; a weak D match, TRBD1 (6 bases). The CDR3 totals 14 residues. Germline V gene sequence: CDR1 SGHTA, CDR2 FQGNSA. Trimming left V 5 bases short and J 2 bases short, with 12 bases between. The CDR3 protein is CASSPGVQNYGYTF. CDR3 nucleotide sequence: TGTGCCAGCAGCCCAGGGGTCCAAAACTATGGCTACACCTTC.

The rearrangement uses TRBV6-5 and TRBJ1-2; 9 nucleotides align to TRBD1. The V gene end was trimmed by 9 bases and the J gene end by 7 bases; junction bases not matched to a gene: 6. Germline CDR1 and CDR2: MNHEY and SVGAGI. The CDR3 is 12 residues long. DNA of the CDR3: TGTGCCAGTACGGACAGGGGAAGTGGCTACACCTTC. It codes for CASTDRGSGYTF.

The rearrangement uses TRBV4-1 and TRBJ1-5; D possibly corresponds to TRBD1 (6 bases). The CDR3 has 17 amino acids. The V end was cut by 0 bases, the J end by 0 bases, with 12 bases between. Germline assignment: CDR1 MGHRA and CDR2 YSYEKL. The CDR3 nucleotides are TGCGCCAGCAGCCAAGATGGGGGCAGACCTAGCAATCAGCCCCAGCATTTT. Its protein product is CASSQDGGRPSNQPQHF.